This section outlines one TCR beta chain sequence together with its context. Antigen: not known. Since a much larger clone is just one base distant, this may be a read error. A second roughly 6 to 12 cycle PCR used barcoded and J-beta primers. TCRdb recomputed calls from the 5' RACE reads with MiXCR, one row per CDR3 protein. The top ten clones hold 17% of a sample with more than 800,000 distinct CDR3 sequences, under 30% of them seen once. CDR1 is MRHNA and CDR2 is SNTAGT in the germline V gene. The CDR3 is 15 amino acids. V was pared by 0 bases and J by 0 bases, with 3 bases between. The sample originates from a study of blood T cells in healthy people across ages. Study outcomes and limitations: In older individuals, TCR beta diversity per million T cells was lower, falling roughly linearly with age. Any conclusive comparison of naive versus antigen-experienced cells was prevented by using unsorted PBMCs.

The material sequenced was blood. The rearrangement links TRBV6-4 to TRBJ2-6, with unresolved D. The source of this sequence is an elderly woman in good health. In DNA, the CDR3 is TGTGCCAGCAGTGACTCGAGCTCTGGGGCCAACGTCCTGACTTTC. Its translation: CASSDSSSGANVLTF.